This T cell receptor beta chain was observed in a study of blood T cells in healthy people across ages. Sample-barcoded 5' priming and a J-beta primer mix drove a second PCR of roughly 6 to 12 cycles. Each CDR3 protein is one row after TCRdb ran MiXCR on the 5' RACE reads. The table records some 860,000 distinct CDR3 sequences, about 56% of them present only once. The CDR3 covers 13 residues. In germline, CDR1 is SQVTM, CDR2 ANQGSEA. Trimming cost V 7 bases and J 6 bases; bases outside gene matches: 9. The chain employs TRBV29-1 and TRBJ1-2, with TRBD1 matching 9 bases. This sequence was found in a man aged 35 to 55 in good health. Input material: blood. As DNA, the CDR3 is TGCAGCGCAACGACAGGGGGTACGGATGGCTACACCTTC. It encodes CSATTGGTDGYTF.